This T cell receptor (beta chain) was retrieved from a study of Graves' ophthalmopathy and Graves' hyperthyroidism. The source of the PBMCs was about 10 ml of fresh peripheral blood. This CDR3 region has 13 residues. Germline loops: CDR1 MNHNS, CDR2 SASEGT. V was clipped by 2 bases and J by 5 bases, with 9 bases between them. Amplification of TCR beta CDR3 regions used RNA transcripts. After a first-round RT-PCR with HTBI primers, a second-round multiplex PCR was run. In TCRdb, the multiplex PCR reads were re-called with MiXCR into one record per CDR3 protein. The table lists about 220,000 distinct CDR3 sequences, about 22% of them singletons. This clonotype came up many times. Its specificity is not known. Findings and limits, study-wide: A 13-signature model separated ophthalmopathy from stable hyperthyroidism, reaching 85% to 90% sensitivity and approximately 81% specificity cross-validated.

The rearrangement uses TRBV6-1 and TRBJ1-1; D remains ambiguous. This TCR was sampled from a woman aged 45-60 years with Graves' ophthalmopathy. The sample taken for sequencing was peripheral blood. CDR3 in amino acids: CASSEMGWTEAFF. CDR3 in DNA: TGTGCCAGCAGTGAAATGGGGTGGACTGAAGCTTTCTTT.